This T cell receptor (beta chain) was recorded in a study of blood T cell repertoires in COVID-19. For the study at large: T cells, B-cell-depleted T cells, or PBMCs provided the cDNA or gDNA that served as material.

Produced via immunoSEQ multiplex PCR; TCRdb's table is partial and in-frame only. Counted here are 250,000 to 350,000 clones, around 92% occurring once; the ten biggest clones make up about 6.8%. There are 15 residues in the CDR3. Trimming pared 5 bases from V and 4 bases from J, leaving 17 bases between. Looked up from germline, CDR1 is SGHTA and CDR2 is FQGTGA. This chain joins TRBV7-3 and TRBJ1-1, with a weak D call TRBD1 (5 bases). This sequence originates from a man aged 18 to 29 who had recovered from COVID-19. Input material: peripheral blood. The CDR3 loop reads CASSPLQDIGTEAFF. The DNA for the CDR3 is TGTGCCAGCAGCCCCCTACAGGATATCGGCACTGAAGCTTTCTTT.